This T cell receptor (beta chain) was found in a study of control samples from healthy donors and cancer patients. Method: immunoSEQ multiplex PCR; TCRdb's copy keeps in-frame clones and lacks some. The repertoire holds 110,000 to 150,000 clones, with 89% as singletons. The V end lost 6 bases, the J end lost 8 bases, and 16 bases lay between the germline ends. Germline-derived CDR1 and CDR2 are SGHAT and FQDESV (reference sequence). The CDR3 loop spans 14 amino acids. Sequencing used blood. This TCR was sampled from a man aged 25 to 45 in good health. The V call is TRBV11-1, the J call TRBJ2-2; TRBD2 is a possible D gene (6 bases). The DNA for the CDR3 is TGTGCCAGCAGTACCGCGCGGACTACTGGGGAGCTGTTTTTT. Residues: CASSTARTTGELFF.